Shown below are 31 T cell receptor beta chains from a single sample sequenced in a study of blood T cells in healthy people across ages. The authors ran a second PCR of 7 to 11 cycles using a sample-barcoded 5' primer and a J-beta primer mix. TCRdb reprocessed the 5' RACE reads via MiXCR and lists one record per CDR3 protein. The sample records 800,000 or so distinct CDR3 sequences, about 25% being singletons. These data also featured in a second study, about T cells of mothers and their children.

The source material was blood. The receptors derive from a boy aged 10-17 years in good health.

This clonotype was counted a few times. The CDR3 sequence is CASTLGSRYNNSPLHF. The CDR3 nucleotides are TGTGCCAGCACCCTAGGCAGTCGTTATAATAATTCACCCCTCCACTTT. The chain is built from TRBV7-2 and TRBJ1-6; D gene uncertain. The CDR3 sequence is 16 residues long. Germline V lookup: CDR1 SGHTA, CDR2 FQGNSA. With 7 bases removed from V and 5 bases from J, the gap between germline ends came to 18 bases.

The CDR3 sequence is CASSLGQGWGETQYF. Here the CDR3 DNA reads TGTGCCAGCAGCTTAGGGCAGGGATGGGGAGAGACCCAGTACTTC. The chain carries TRBV11-2 and TRBJ2-5, with D possibly being TRBD1 (5 bases). In germline, CDR1 is SGHAT, CDR2 FQNNGV. Trimming removed 1 base from V and 4 bases from J, with 13 bases in between. There are 15 residues in the CDR3.

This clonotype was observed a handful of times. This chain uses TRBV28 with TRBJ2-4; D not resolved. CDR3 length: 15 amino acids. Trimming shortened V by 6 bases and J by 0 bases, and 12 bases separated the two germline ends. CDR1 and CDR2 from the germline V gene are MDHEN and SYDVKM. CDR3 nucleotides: TGTGCCAGCAGCCGCTGGGATCTAGCCAAAAACATTCAGTACTTC. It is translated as CASSRWDLAKNIQYF. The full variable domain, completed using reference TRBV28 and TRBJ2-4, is DVKVTQSSRYLVKRTGEKVFLECVQDMDHENMFWYRQDPGLGLRLIYFSYDVKMKEKGDIPEGYSVSREKKERFSLILESASTNQTSMYLCASSRWDLAKNIQYFGAGTRLSVL.

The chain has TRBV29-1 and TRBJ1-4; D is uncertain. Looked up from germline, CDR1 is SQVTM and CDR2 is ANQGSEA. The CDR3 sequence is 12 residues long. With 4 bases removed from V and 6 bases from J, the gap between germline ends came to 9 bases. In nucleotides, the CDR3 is TGCAGCGTTGTAGCCGGCGATGAAAAACTGTTTTTT. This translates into CSVVAGDEKLFF.

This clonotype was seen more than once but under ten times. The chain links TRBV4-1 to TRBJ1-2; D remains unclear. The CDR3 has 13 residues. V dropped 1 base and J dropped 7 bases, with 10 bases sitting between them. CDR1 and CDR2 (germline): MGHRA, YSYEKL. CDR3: CASSQVGLSGYTF. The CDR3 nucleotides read TGCGCCAGCAGCCAAGTAGGGTTGAGTGGCTACACCTTC.

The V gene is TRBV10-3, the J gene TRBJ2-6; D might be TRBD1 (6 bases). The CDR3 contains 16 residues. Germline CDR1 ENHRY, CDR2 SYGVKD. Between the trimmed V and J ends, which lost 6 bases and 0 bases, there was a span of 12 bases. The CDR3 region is CAISKQGTSGANVLTF. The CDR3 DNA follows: TGTGCCATCAGCAAACAGGGTACCTCTGGGGCCAACGTCCTGACTTTC.

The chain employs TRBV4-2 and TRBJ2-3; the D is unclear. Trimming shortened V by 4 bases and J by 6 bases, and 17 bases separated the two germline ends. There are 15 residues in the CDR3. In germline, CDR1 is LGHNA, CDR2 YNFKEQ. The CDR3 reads CASSPPSRSSDTQYF. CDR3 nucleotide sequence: TGTGCCAGCAGCCCACCCAGCCGGAGTTCCGATACGCAGTATTTT.

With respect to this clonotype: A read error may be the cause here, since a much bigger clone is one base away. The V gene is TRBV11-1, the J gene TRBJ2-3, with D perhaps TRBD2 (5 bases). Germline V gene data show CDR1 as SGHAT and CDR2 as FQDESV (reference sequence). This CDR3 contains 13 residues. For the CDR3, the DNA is TGTGCCAGCAGTAGTAGCGTCCCAGATACGCAGTTTTTT. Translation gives CASSSSVPDTQFF.

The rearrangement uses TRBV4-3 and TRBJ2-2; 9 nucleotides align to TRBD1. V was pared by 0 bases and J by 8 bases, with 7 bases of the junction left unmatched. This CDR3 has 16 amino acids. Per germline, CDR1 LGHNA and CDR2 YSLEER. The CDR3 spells CASSQDGTGSLGELFF. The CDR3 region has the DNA TGCGCCAGCAGCCAAGATGGGACAGGGAGTTTGGGGGAGCTGTTTTTT.

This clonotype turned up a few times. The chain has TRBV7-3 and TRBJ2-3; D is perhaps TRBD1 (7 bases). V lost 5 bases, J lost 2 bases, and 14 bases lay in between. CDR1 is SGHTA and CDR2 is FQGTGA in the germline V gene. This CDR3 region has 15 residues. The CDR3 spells CASSRGTALTDTQYF. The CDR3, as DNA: TGTGCCAGCAGCCGCGGGACAGCTCTCACAGATACGCAGTATTTT.

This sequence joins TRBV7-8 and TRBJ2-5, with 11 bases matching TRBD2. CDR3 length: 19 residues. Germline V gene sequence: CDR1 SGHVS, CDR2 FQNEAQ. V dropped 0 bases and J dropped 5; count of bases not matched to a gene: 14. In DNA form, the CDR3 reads TGTGCCAGCAGCTTAGCGAGGGTAGCGGGGGGGCCTAGAGACGAGACCCAGTACTTC. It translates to CASSLARVAGGPRDETQYF.

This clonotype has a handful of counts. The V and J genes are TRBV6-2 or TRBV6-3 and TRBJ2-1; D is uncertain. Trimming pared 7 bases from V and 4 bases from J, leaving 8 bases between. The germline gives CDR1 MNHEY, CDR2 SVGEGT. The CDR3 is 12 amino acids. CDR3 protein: CASTNHYNEQFF. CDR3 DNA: TGTGCCAGCACTAACCATTACAATGAGCAGTTCTTC.

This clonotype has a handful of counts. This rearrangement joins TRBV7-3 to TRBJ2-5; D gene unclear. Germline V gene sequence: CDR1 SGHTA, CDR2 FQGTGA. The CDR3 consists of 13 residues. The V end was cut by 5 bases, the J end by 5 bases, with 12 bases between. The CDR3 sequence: CASSRALGETQYF. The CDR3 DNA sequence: TGTGCCAGCAGCCGAGCCCTCGGGGAGACCCAGTACTTC.

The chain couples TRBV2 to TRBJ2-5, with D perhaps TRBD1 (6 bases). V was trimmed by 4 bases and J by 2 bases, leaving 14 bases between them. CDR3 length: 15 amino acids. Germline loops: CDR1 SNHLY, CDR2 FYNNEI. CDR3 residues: CASSGTGRGQETQYF. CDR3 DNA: TGTGCCAGCAGTGGTACTGGCAGGGGACAAGAGACCCAGTACTTC.

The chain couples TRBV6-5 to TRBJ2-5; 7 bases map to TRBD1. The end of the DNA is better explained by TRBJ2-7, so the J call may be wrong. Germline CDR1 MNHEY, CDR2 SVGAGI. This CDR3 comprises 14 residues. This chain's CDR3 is CASSFKGQIYEQYF. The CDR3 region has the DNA TGTGCCAGCAGTTTCAAGGGACAGATCTACGAGCAGTACTTC.

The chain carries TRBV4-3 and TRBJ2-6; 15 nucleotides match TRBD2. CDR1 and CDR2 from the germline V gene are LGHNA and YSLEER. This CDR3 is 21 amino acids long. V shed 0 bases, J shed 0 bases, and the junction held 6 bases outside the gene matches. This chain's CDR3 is CASSQEMGLAGGLSGANVLTF. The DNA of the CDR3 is TGCGCCAGCAGCCAAGAAATGGGACTAGCGGGAGGACTCTCTGGGGCCAACGTCCTGACTTTC.

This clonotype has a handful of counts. CDR3: CASSQDSDGRNYEQYF. The CDR3 DNA reads TGTGCCAGCAGCCAAGATTCCGACGGGAGGAACTACGAGCAGTACTTC. V is TRBV4-2 and J is TRBJ2-5; TRBD2 aligns across 7 bases. The J call is uncertain, as TRBJ2-7 better fits the DNA end. Germline V gene sequence: CDR1 LGHNA, CDR2 YNFKEQ. The CDR3 is made up of 16 amino acids.

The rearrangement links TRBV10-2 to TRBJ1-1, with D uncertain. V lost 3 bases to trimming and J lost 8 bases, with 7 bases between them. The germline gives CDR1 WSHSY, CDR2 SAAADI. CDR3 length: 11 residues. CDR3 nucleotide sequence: TGCGCCAGCAGTGACCCGATAGAAGCTTTCTTT. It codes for CASSDPIEAFF.

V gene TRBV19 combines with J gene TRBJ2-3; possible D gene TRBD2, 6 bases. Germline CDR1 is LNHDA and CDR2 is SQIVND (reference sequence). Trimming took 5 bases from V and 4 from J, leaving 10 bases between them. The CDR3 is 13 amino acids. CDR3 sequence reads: CASSPGLPDTQYF. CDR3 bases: TGTGCCAGTAGTCCGGGACTCCCAGATACGCAGTATTTT.

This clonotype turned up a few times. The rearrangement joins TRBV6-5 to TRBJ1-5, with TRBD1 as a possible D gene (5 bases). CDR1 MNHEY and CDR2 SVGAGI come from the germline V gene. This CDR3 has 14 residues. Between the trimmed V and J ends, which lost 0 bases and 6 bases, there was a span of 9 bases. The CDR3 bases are TGTGCCAGCAGTTACTCGGGGGGGTCTCAGCCCCAGCATTTT. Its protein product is CASSYSGGSQPQHF.

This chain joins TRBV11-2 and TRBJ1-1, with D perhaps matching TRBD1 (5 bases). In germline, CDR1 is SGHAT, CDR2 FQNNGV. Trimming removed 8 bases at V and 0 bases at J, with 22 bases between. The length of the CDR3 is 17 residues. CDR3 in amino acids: CASSSGQGRKMNTEAFF. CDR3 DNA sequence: TGTGCCAGCTCCTCTGGGCAGGGACGGAAGATGAACACTGAAGCTTTCTTT.

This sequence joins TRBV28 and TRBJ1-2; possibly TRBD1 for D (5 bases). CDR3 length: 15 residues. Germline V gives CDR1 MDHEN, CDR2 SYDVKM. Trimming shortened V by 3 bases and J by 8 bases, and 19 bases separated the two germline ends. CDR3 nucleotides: TGTGCCAGCAGTTTCTTACTAACAGTGGGGGAGGGCTACACCTTC. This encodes CASSFLLTVGEGYTF.

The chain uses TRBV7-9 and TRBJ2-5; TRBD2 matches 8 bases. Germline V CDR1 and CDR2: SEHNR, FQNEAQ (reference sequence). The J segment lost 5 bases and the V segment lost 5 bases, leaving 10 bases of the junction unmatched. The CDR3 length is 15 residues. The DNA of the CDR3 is TGTGCCAGCAGCCACGTTTTAGCGGGGAGGGAGACCCAGTACTTC. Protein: CASSHVLAGRETQYF. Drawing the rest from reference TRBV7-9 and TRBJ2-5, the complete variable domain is DTGVSQNPRHKITKRGQNVTFRCDPISEHNRLYWYRQTLGQGPEFLTYFQNEAQLEKSRLLSDRFSAERPKGSFSTLEIQRTEQGDSAMYLCASSHVLAGRETQYFGPGTRLLVL.

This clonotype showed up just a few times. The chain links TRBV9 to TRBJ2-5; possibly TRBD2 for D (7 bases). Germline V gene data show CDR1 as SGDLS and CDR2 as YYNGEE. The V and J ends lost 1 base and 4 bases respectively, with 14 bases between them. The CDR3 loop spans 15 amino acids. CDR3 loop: CASSVSGVGAETQYF. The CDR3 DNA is TGTGCCAGCAGCGTAAGCGGGGTGGGGGCAGAGACCCAGTACTTC.

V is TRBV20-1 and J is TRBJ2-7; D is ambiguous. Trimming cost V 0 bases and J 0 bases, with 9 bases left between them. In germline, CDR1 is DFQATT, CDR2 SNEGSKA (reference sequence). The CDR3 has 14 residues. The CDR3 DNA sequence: TGCAGTGCTAGAGATATGGTGATCTCCTACGAGCAGTACTTC. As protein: CSARDMVISYEQYF.

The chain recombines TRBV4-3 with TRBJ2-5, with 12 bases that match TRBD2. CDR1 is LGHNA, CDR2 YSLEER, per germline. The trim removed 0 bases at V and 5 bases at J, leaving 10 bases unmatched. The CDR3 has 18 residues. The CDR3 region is CASSQDFRLAGEDETQYF. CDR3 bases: TGCGCCAGCAGCCAAGATTTTCGACTAGCGGGAGAGGATGAGACCCAGTACTTC.

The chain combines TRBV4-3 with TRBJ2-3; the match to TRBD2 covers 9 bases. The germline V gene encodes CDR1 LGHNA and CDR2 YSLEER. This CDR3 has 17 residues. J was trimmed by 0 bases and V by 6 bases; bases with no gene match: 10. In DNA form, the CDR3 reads TGCGCCAGCAGTCAATATAGCGGGAGTGCTAGCACAGATACGCAGTATTTT. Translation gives CASSQYSGSASTDTQYF.

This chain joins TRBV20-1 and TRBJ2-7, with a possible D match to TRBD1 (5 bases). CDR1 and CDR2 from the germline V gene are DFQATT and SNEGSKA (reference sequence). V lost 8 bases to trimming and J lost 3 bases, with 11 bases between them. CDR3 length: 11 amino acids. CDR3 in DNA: TGCAGTACTTTAAGGGGCTACGAGCAGTACTTC. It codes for CSTLRGYEQYF.

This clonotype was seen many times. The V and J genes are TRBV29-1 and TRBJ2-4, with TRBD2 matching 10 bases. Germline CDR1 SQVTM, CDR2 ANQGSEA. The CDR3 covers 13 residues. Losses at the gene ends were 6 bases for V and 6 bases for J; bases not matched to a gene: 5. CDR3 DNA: TGCAGCGTCGCTAGCGGGAGCCTAAACATTCAGTACTTC. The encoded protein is CSVASGSLNIQYF.

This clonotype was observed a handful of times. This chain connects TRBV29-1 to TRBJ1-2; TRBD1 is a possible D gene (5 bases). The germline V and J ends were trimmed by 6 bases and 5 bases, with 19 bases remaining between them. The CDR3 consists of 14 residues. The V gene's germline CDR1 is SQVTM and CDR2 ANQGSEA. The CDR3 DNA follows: TGCAGCGTGGAAACATTGACAGACACATATGGCTACACCTTC. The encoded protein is CSVETLTDTYGYTF.

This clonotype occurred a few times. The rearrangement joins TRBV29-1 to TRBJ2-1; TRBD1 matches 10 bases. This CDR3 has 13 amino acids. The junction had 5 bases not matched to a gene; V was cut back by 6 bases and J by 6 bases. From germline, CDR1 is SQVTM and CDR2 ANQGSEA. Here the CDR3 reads CSVGQGEGNEQFF. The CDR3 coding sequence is TGCAGCGTAGGACAGGGGGAGGGCAATGAGCAGTTCTTC.